This is a list of T cell receptor beta chains from one sample in a study of CXCR3-negative and CXCR3-positive naive CD8 T cells. TCRdb reprocessed the 5' RACE reads and keeps a single row for each CDR3 protein, giving no DNA. The repertoire shows 4,500 to 7,000 distinct CDR3 sequences; the top ten hold approximately 2%. Sequencing input: naive CXCR3+ CD8+ T cells from blood. All receptors come from a human donor in good health. Some clones in this sample may be carry-over from other donors' samples. Each CDR3 is given with its conserved first and last residue. The order of the fields is V gene, clone size, J gene, CDR3 protein. Only part of the rows carry a size: once, few, many, or a class if the clone is expanded.

>TRBV5-1|medium-sized|TRBJ2-2
CASPHTIIRDSNTGELFF
>TRBV7-6|.|TRBJ2-3
CASSRTSGRAYTDTQYF
>TRBV29-1|medium-sized|TRBJ1-2
CSGFGQGNGYTF
>TRBV6-5|.|TRBJ2-1
CATSPRGGRNEQFF
>TRBV6-2/TRBV6-3|.|TRBJ1-2
CASSHRDSSDYGYTF
>TRBV5-5|.|TRBJ2-7
CASSLSGGTSYEQYF
>TRBV21-1|.|TRBJ1-5
CASSVRNQPQHF
>TRBV12-3/TRBV12-4|.|TRBJ2-1
CASSLVYLGDNEQFF
>TRBV12-3/TRBV12-4|.|TRBJ2-2
CASSGGTNLGELFF
>TRBV5-1|medium-sized|TRBJ1-4
CASSLGEKLFF
>TRBV5-1|.|TRBJ1-6
CASSLEGGNSPLHF
>TRBV4-3|medium-sized|TRBJ2-1
CASSQERSYNEQFF
>TRBV29-1|medium-sized|TRBJ1-1
CSAAGFWKTEAFF
>TRBV4-3|.|TRBJ2-5
CASSYGTGTQETQYF
>TRBV29-1|.|TRBJ1-2
CSVESGFYGYTF
>TRBV11-2|.|TRBJ2-7
CAGGGGPYEQYF
>TRBV29-1|.|TRBJ2-7
CSVRDGNSYEQYF
>TRBV5-1|medium-sized|TRBJ1-1
CASSLVGGAGTEAFF
>TRBV19|.|TRBJ1-1
CASSMGQMNTEAFF
>TRBV29-1|medium-sized|TRBJ2-1
CSVEANSYNEQFF
>TRBV4-3|medium-sized|TRBJ1-5
CASSQDRGPNQPQHF
>TRBV7-8|.|TRBJ1-1
CASSFSGTLNTEAFF
>TRBV15|.|TRBJ2-7
CATSSMAQDSSYEQYF
>TRBV29-1|.|TRBJ1-2
CSVDGTGFYGYTF